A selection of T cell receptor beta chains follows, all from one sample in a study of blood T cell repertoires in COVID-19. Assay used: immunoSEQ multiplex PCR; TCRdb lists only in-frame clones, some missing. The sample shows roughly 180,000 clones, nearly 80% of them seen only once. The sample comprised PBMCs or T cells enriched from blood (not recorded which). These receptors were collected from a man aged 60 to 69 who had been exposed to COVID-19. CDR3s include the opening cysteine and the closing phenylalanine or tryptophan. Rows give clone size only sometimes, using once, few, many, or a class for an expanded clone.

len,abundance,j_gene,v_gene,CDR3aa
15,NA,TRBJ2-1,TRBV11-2,CASSLGSGHYNEQFF
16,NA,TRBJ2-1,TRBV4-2,CASSQDRAGGYNEQFF
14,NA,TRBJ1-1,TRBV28,CASSLIGGPTEAFF
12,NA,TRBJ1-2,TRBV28,CASISGIQGYTF
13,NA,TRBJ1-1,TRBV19,CASSIDGQGRSFF
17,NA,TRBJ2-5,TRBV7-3,CASSSQTSGRVGETQYF
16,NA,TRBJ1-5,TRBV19,CASTKIPRDRNQPQHF
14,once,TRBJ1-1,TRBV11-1,CASSFPGTLTEAFF
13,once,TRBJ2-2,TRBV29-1,CSVKRGTSGELFF
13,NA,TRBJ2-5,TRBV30,CAWSVGVQETQYF
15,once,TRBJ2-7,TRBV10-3,CAISTPGTASYEQYF
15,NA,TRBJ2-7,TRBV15,CATSIGLAGGYEQYF
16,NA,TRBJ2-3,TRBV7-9,CASSGSTSLGTDTQYF
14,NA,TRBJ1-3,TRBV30,CAWRTTGGRNTIYF
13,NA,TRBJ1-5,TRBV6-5,CASSYSVDQPQHF
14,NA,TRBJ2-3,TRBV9,CASNPTSGVDTQYF